Listed below are T cell receptor beta chains from one sample, sequenced in a study of CD8+ T cells in alopecia areata. This table comes from immunoSEQ multiplex PCR, and its TCRdb copy is limited to in-frame clones, with some not included. In the table there are 200,000 to 250,000 clones, roughly 66% of which are singletons. The specimen was CD4+ T cells sorted from blood, collected at approximately week 42, from a patient treated with tofacitinib. The receptors were gathered from a human donor with alopecia areata. Both conserved end residues are part of each CDR3. Each record gives: V gene, J gene, clone size, D gene, CDR3 DNA, CDR3 protein. The D gene is left open where the match is weak. Rows give clone size only sometimes, using once, few, many, or a class for an expanded clone.

v_call: TRBV18; j_call: TRBJ2-7; clone_size: once; d_call: TRBD1; cdr3_nt: TGTGCCAGCTCACCAGGACAGGGGGGCGGCTACGAGCAGTACTTC; cdr3_aa: CASSPGQGGGYEQYF
v_call: TRBV7-9; j_call: TRBJ1-1; clone_size: NA; d_call: NA; cdr3_nt: TGTGCCAGCAGCTTAGTACTCGCAGCGAACTTGAACACTGAAGCTTTCTTT; cdr3_aa: CASSLVLAANLNTEAFF
v_call: TRBV5-6; j_call: TRBJ2-1; clone_size: NA; d_call: NA; cdr3_nt: TGTGCCAGCAGCTTGGATGGGTCTCGGTACAATGAGCAGTTCTTC; cdr3_aa: CASSLDGSRYNEQFF
v_call: TRBV5-1; j_call: TRBJ2-7; clone_size: NA; d_call: TRBD1; cdr3_nt: TGCGCCAGCAGCTTGATGGGGGACAGGGGAAAGAACTCCGAGCAGTACTTC; cdr3_aa: CASSLMGDRGKNSEQYF
v_call: TRBV11-2; j_call: TRBJ1-6; clone_size: NA; d_call: TRBD1; cdr3_nt: TGTGCCAGCAGCTTCAGCACAGGGGAGCTTTCACCCCTCCACTTT; cdr3_aa: CASSFSTGELSPLHF
v_call: TRBV4-3; j_call: TRBJ2-3; clone_size: NA; d_call: TRBD2; cdr3_nt: TGCGCCAGCAGCCAAGCGACTAGCGGGGGGGCGGGGACGCAGTATTTT; cdr3_aa: CASSQATSGGAGTQYF
v_call: TRBV6-6; j_call: TRBJ2-6; clone_size: few; d_call: NA; cdr3_nt: TGTGCCAGCAGTTACGCACAGGCTTCTGGGGCCAACGTCCTGACTTTC; cdr3_aa: CASSYAQASGANVLTF
v_call: TRBV30; j_call: TRBJ2-7; clone_size: NA; d_call: NA; cdr3_nt: TGTGCCTGTCAAACCCAGCGGGCCTACGAGCAGTACTTC; cdr3_aa: CACQTQRAYEQYF
v_call: TRBV10-3; j_call: TRBJ2-3; clone_size: NA; d_call: TRBD2; cdr3_nt: TGTGCCATCAGCGGGGGGAGCACAGATACGCAGTATTTT; cdr3_aa: CAISGGSTDTQYF
v_call: TRBV2; j_call: TRBJ2-6; clone_size: once; d_call: TRBD2; cdr3_nt: TGTGCCAGCAGTGAAGAGCGGGGGTCTGGGGCCAACGTCCTGACTTTC; cdr3_aa: CASSEERGSGANVLTF
v_call: TRBV5-6; j_call: TRBJ1-1; clone_size: once; d_call: NA; cdr3_nt: TGTGCCAGCAGCTTGGCCGGGGTCTTAACTGAAGCTTTCTTT; cdr3_aa: CASSLAGVLTEAFF
v_call: TRBV18; j_call: TRBJ1-5; clone_size: few; d_call: NA; cdr3_nt: TGTGCCAGCTCACTTAATAGTAATCAGCCCCAGCATTTT; cdr3_aa: CASSLNSNQPQHF
v_call: TRBV7-2; j_call: TRBJ1-1; clone_size: NA; d_call: TRBD1; cdr3_nt: TGTGCCAGCAGCCGGGACAGGGCATCCACTGAAGCTTTCTTT; cdr3_aa: CASSRDRASTEAFF
v_call: TRBV19; j_call: TRBJ1-4; clone_size: NA; d_call: NA; cdr3_nt: TGTGCCAGTAGTCCTCAGACAGGAGCGCAAAAACTGTTTTTT; cdr3_aa: CASSPQTGAQKLFF
v_call: TRBV27; j_call: TRBJ2-2; clone_size: few; d_call: NA; cdr3_nt: TGTGCCAGCAGTTCCAGGGTTAGAACCGGGGAGCTGTTTTTT; cdr3_aa: CASSSRVRTGELFF
v_call: TRBV27; j_call: TRBJ1-2; clone_size: NA; d_call: TRBD1; cdr3_nt: TGTGCCAGCAGTATCACAGGGGGCGCGGGGGGCTACACCTTC; cdr3_aa: CASSITGGAGGYTF
v_call: TRBV7-2; j_call: TRBJ1-2; clone_size: NA; d_call: NA; cdr3_nt: TGTGCCAGCAGCTTATACCCCGGCGAGGTGGGAGGCTACACCTTC; cdr3_aa: CASSLYPGEVGGYTF
v_call: TRBV29-1; j_call: TRBJ1-1; clone_size: few; d_call: NA; cdr3_nt: TGCAGCGTTGAAGATCTCGCGAGGGTCGAAGTCTCGTTT; cdr3_aa: CSVEDLARVEVSF
v_call: TRBV7-2; j_call: TRBJ2-4; clone_size: NA; d_call: NA; cdr3_nt: TGTGCCAGCAGCTTAGACGGGGGCCCGGGGTGGGACATTCAGTACTTC; cdr3_aa: CASSLDGGPGWDIQYF
v_call: TRBV7-2; j_call: TRBJ1-2; clone_size: NA; d_call: NA; cdr3_nt: TGTGCCAGCAGCTTACAAGAAAACTATGGCTACACCTTC; cdr3_aa: CASSLQENYGYTF
v_call: TRBV30; j_call: TRBJ1-2; clone_size: NA; d_call: NA; cdr3_nt: TGTGCCTGGAGTACATTGAACTATGGCTACACCTTC; cdr3_aa: CAWSTLNYGYTF
v_call: TRBV11-2; j_call: TRBJ2-2; clone_size: NA; d_call: TRBD1; cdr3_nt: TGTGCCAGCAGCACCTTTCCGGGACAGGGATCCGGGGAGCTGTTTTTT; cdr3_aa: CASSTFPGQGSGELFF
v_call: TRBV29-1; j_call: TRBJ1-2; clone_size: NA; d_call: NA; cdr3_nt: TGCAGCGTTGAGAGGGGGTATGGCTACACCTTC; cdr3_aa: CSVERGYGYTF
v_call: TRBV2; j_call: TRBJ2-5; clone_size: few; d_call: NA; cdr3_nt: TGTGCCAGCAGCTTTAGTACCAGCGGGCAAGAGACCCAGTACTTC; cdr3_aa: CASSFSTSGQETQYF
v_call: TRBV18; j_call: TRBJ1-3; clone_size: NA; d_call: NA; cdr3_nt: TGTGCCAGCTCACCGTCGATCATGGGTTTTGATAGTGGAAACACCATATATTTT; cdr3_aa: CASSPSIMGFDSGNTIYF
v_call: TRBV29-1; j_call: TRBJ1-2; clone_size: NA; d_call: TRBD1; cdr3_nt: TGCAGCGTTGATGGACAGGGGAGCTATGGCTACACCTTC; cdr3_aa: CSVDGQGSYGYTF
v_call: TRBV7-2; j_call: TRBJ1-3; clone_size: NA; d_call: NA; cdr3_nt: TGTGCCAGCAGCTCAGCGGTGATCTACTCTGGAAACACCATATATTTT; cdr3_aa: CASSSAVIYSGNTIYF
v_call: TRBV11-2; j_call: TRBJ2-5; clone_size: once; d_call: NA; cdr3_nt: TGTGCCAGCAGCTTTGGGGGTCAGGAGACCCAGTACTTC; cdr3_aa: CASSFGGQETQYF
v_call: TRBV7-2; j_call: TRBJ2-3; clone_size: few; d_call: TRBD2; cdr3_nt: TGTGCCAGCAGCTTAGCGCAAGGGCTAGCGGGGGGAACAGATACGCAGTATTTT; cdr3_aa: CASSLAQGLAGGTDTQYF
v_call: TRBV25-1; j_call: TRBJ1-4; clone_size: NA; d_call: NA; cdr3_nt: TGTGCCACAAGAACCCCGGGAAACAATGAAAAACTGTTTTTT; cdr3_aa: CATRTPGNNEKLFF
v_call: TRBV2; j_call: TRBJ2-1; clone_size: NA; d_call: NA; cdr3_nt: TGTGCCAGCAGTTTCTTAGAAGACAATGAGCAGTTCTTC; cdr3_aa: CASSFLEDNEQFF
v_call: TRBV29-1; j_call: TRBJ1-5; clone_size: few; d_call: TRBD1; cdr3_nt: TGCAGCGTTGGAGACAGGGGGAATCAGCCCCAGCATTTT; cdr3_aa: CSVGDRGNQPQHF
v_call: TRBV18; j_call: TRBJ1-2; clone_size: NA; d_call: TRBD1; cdr3_nt: TGTGCCAGCTCACCGACAGGGGACCACTATGGCTACACCTTC; cdr3_aa: CASSPTGDHYGYTF
v_call: TRBV2; j_call: TRBJ2-2; clone_size: many; d_call: NA; cdr3_nt: TGTGCCAGCAGTGAGATGACTGGCCGCACCGGGGAGCTGTTTTTT; cdr3_aa: CASSEMTGRTGELFF
v_call: TRBV14; j_call: TRBJ2-7; clone_size: NA; d_call: NA; cdr3_nt: TGTGCCAGCAGCCAACGGGCAGGGCGAGAGCAGTACTTC; cdr3_aa: CASSQRAGREQYF
v_call: TRBV13; j_call: TRBJ2-3; clone_size: once; d_call: NA; cdr3_nt: TGTGCCAGCAGCACAACGACAGATACGCAGTATTTT; cdr3_aa: CASSTTTDTQYF
v_call: TRBV6-6; j_call: TRBJ2-7; clone_size: NA; d_call: NA; cdr3_nt: TGTGCCAGCAGTTCACCGAGGTTGGAAGGCTACGAGCAGTACTTC; cdr3_aa: CASSSPRLEGYEQYF
v_call: TRBV11-2; j_call: TRBJ2-1; clone_size: NA; d_call: NA; cdr3_nt: TGTGCCAGCAGCATACAGGGAAATGAGCAGTTCTTC; cdr3_aa: CASSIQGNEQFF
v_call: TRBV7-2; j_call: TRBJ2-5; clone_size: few; d_call: NA; cdr3_nt: TGTGCCAGCAGCCCCGGAGGGACCCAGTACTTC; cdr3_aa: CASSPGGTQYF
v_call: TRBV6-5; j_call: TRBJ1-5; clone_size: NA; d_call: NA; cdr3_nt: TGTGCCAGCAAGGGCGGTACCTCGAATTTTCCCCAGCATTTT; cdr3_aa: CASKGGTSNFPQHF
v_call: TRBV18; j_call: TRBJ2-5; clone_size: NA; d_call: NA; cdr3_nt: TGTGCCAGCTCACCCGGAGCCAGTGGGACCCAGTACTTC; cdr3_aa: CASSPGASGTQYF
v_call: TRBV5-1; j_call: TRBJ2-1; clone_size: NA; d_call: NA; cdr3_nt: TGCGCCAGCAGCTGGGGGGCCGGGGGTGAGCAGTTCTTC; cdr3_aa: CASSWGAGGEQFF
v_call: TRBV29-1; j_call: TRBJ2-7; clone_size: NA; d_call: NA; cdr3_nt: TGCAGCGCGGGTGAAGTCTACGAGCAGTACTTC; cdr3_aa: CSAGEVYEQYF
v_call: TRBV29-1; j_call: TRBJ2-1; clone_size: few; d_call: TRBD2; cdr3_nt: TGCAGCGTTGAAGGTAGAGCGGGGGTTGAGCAGTTCTTC; cdr3_aa: CSVEGRAGVEQFF
v_call: TRBV25-1; j_call: TRBJ1-4; clone_size: NA; d_call: NA; cdr3_nt: TGTGCCAGCAGTGAAGCGGGAGGACGGGCAGAAAAACTGTTTTTT; cdr3_aa: CASSEAGGRAEKLFF
v_call: TRBV30; j_call: TRBJ2-7; clone_size: NA; d_call: TRBD1; cdr3_nt: TGTGCCTGGTCGGGACAGGCGATCCCCTACGAGCAGTACTTC; cdr3_aa: CAWSGQAIPYEQYF
v_call: TRBV30; j_call: TRBJ1-2; clone_size: NA; d_call: NA; cdr3_nt: TGTGCCTGGAGTTCCACAGTGTATGGCTACACCTTC; cdr3_aa: CAWSSTVYGYTF
v_call: TRBV4-1; j_call: TRBJ1-2; clone_size: NA; d_call: NA; cdr3_nt: TGCGCCAGCAGCCAAGTTCCGGGAAGTAGCTATGGCTACACCTTC; cdr3_aa: CASSQVPGSSYGYTF
v_call: TRBV10-3; j_call: TRBJ1-2; clone_size: NA; d_call: NA; cdr3_nt: TGTGCCATCTCGGTCGAACGTCCGGGGAATCAAGGCTACACCTTC; cdr3_aa: CAISVERPGNQGYTF
v_call: TRBV5-1; j_call: TRBJ1-2; clone_size: few; d_call: NA; cdr3_nt: TGCGCCAGCAGCTTGGAGATAGAGATCTATGGCTACACCTTC; cdr3_aa: CASSLEIEIYGYTF